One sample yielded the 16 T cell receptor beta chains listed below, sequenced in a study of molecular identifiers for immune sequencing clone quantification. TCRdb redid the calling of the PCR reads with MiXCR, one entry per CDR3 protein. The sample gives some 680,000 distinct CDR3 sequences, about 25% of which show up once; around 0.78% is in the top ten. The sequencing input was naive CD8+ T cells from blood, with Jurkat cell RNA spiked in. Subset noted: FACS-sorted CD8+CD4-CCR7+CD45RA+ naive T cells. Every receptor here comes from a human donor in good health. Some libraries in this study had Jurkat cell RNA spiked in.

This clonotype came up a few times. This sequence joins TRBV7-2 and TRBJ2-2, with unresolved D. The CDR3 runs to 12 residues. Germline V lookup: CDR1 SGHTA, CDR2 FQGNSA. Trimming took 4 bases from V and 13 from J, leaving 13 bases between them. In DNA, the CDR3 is TGTGCCAGCAGCTCCTCCGCAACGGGGCTGTTTTTT. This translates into CASSSSATGLFF. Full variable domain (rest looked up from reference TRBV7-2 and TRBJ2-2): GAGVSQSPSNKVTEKGKDVELRCDPISGHTALYWYRQSLGQGLEFLIYFQGNSAPDKSGLPSDRFSAERTGGSVSTLTIQRTQQEDSAVYLCASSSSATGLFFGEGSRLTVL.

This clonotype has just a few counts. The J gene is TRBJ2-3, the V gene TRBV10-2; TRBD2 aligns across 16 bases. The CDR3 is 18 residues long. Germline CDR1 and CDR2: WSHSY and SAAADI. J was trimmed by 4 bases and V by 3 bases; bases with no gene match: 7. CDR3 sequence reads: CASSDLGLAGGSPDTQYF. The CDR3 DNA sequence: TGCGCCAGCAGTGACTTGGGACTAGCGGGGGGGAGCCCAGATACGCAGTATTTT.

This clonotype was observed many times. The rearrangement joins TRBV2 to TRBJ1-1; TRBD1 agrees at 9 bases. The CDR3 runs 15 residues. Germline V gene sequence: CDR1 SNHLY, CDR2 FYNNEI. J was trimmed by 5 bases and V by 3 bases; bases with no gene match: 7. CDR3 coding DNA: TGTGCCAGCAGTGAGCCTACAGGGGGCGAAACTGAAGCTTTCTTT. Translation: CASSEPTGGETEAFF.

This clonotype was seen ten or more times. The CDR3 region is CSAEQQGGTYEQYF. The CDR3 DNA follows: TGCAGCGCAGAACAACAGGGTGGGACCTACGAGCAGTACTTC. The V gene is TRBV29-1, the J gene TRBJ2-7, with D maybe TRBD1 (6 bases). The germline V gene encodes CDR1 SQVTM and CDR2 ANQGSEA. CDR3 length equals 14 residues. Trimming took 7 bases from V and 2 from J, leaving 18 bases between them.

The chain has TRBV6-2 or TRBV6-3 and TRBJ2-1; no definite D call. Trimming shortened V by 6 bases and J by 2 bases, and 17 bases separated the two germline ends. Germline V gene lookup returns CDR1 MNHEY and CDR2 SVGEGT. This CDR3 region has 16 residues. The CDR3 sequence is CASRDLEASTYNEQFF. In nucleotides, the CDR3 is TGTGCCAGCAGAGACCTAGAAGCGTCTACCTACAATGAGCAGTTCTTC.

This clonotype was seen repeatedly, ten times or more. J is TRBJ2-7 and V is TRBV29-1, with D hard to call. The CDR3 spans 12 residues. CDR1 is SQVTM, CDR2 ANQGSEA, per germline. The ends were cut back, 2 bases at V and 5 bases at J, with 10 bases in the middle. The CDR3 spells CSVEYTGNEQYF. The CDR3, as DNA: TGCAGCGTTGAATACACCGGAAACGAGCAGTACTTC.

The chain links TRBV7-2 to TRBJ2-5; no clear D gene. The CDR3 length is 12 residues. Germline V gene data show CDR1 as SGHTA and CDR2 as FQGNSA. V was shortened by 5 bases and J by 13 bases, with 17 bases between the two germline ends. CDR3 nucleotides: TGTGCCAGCAGCCCACTAACGGAGCCCCGGTACTTC. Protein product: CASSPLTEPRYF. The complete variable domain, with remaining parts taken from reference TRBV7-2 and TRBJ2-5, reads GAGVSQSPSNKVTEKGKDVELRCDPISGHTALYWYRQSLGQGLEFLIYFQGNSAPDKSGLPSDRFSAERTGGSVSTLTIQRTQQEDSAVYLCASSPLTEPRYFGPGTRLLVL.

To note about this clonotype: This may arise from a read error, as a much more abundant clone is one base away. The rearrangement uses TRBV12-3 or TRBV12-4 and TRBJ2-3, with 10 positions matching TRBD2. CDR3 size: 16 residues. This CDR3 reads CASSLWTSGYTDTQCF. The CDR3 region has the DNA TGTGCCAGCAGTCTTTGGACTAGCGGCTACACAGATACGCAGTGTTTT.

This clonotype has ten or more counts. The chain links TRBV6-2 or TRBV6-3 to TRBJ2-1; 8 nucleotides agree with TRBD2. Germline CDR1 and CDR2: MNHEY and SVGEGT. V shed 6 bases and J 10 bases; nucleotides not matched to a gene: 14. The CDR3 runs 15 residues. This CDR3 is CASRPGLVLFGEQFF. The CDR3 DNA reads TGTGCCAGCAGGCCGGGACTAGTCCTTTTTGGGGAGCAGTTCTTC.

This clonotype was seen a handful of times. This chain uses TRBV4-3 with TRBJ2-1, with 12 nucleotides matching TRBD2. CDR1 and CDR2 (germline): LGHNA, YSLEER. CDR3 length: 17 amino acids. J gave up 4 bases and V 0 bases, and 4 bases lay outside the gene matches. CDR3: CASSQDRLAGGYNEQFF. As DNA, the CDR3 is TGCGCCAGCAGCCAAGATAGGCTAGCGGGAGGGTACAATGAGCAGTTCTTC.

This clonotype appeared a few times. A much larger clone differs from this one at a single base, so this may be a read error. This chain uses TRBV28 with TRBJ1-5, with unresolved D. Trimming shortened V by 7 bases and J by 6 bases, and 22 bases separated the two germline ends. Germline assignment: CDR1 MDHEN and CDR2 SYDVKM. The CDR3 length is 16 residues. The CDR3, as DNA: TGTGCCAGCACGTCAGAAGGCAGCACTTTCAGTCAGCCCCAGCATTTT. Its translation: CASTSEGSTFSQPQHF.

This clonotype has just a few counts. CDR3 sequence: CASSLGTHNEQFF. Here the CDR3 DNA reads TGTGCCAGCAGCTTAGGGACCCACAATGAGCAGTTCTTC. V is TRBV7-3 and J is TRBJ2-1; D possibly matches TRBD1 or TRBD2 (5 bases each). The CDR3 has 13 amino acids. CDR1 and CDR2 from the germline V gene are SGHTA and FQGTGA. Trimming took 2 bases from V and 5 from J, leaving 7 bases between them.

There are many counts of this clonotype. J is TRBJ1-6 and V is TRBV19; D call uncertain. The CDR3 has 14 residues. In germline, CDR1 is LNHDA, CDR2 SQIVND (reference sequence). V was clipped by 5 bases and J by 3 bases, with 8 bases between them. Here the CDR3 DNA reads TGTGCCAGTAGTGCAGACGGCTATAATTCACCCCTCCACTTT. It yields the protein CASSADGYNSPLHF.

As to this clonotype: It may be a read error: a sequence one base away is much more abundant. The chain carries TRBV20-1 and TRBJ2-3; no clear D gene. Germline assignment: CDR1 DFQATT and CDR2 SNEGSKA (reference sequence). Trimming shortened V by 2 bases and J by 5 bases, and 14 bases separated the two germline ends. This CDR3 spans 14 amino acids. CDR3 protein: CSARTHGRGDTQYF. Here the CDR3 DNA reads TGCAGTGCTAGAACCCACGGGCGAGGAGATACGCAGTATTTT.

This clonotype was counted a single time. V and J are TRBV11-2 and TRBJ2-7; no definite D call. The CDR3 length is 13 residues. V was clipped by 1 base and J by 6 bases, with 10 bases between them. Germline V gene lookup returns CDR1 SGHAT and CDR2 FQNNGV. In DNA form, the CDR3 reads TGTGCCAGCAGCTTAGGACGGCAGTGCGAGCAGTACTTC. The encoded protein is CASSLGRQCEQYF.

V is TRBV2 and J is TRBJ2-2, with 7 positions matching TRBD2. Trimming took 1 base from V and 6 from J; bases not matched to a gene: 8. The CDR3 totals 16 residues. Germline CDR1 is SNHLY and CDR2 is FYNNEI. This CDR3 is CASSEGGRALPGELFF. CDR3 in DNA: TGTGCCAGCAGTGAAGGAGGGAGGGCCTTGCCCGGGGAGCTGTTTTTT. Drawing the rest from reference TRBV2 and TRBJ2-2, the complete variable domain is EPEVTQTPSHQVTQMGQEVILRCVPISNHLYFYWYRQILGQKVEFLVSFYNNEISEKSEIFDDQFSVERPDGSNFTLKIRSTKLEDSAMYFCASSEGGRALPGELFFGEGSRLTVL.